The 25 T cell receptor beta chains below come from one sample, sequenced in a study of T cells in Graves' hyperthyroidism and ophthalmopathy. Researchers took RNA transcripts and amplified the TCR beta CDR3 regions from them. TCR CDR3 regions were first amplified by RT-PCR with HTBI primers. TCRdb ran MiXCR on the multiplex PCR reads and lists one entry per CDR3 protein. The sample shows hundreds of thousands of distinct CDR3 sequences, about a sixth of them seen only once. The sample comprised blood. All receptors derive from a woman aged 25 to 45 with Graves' hyperthyroidism.

A single count supports this clonotype. The chain carries TRBV6-1 and TRBJ2-2; the D gene is possibly TRBD1 (6 bases). The CDR3 has 15 residues. From germline, CDR1 is MNHNS and CDR2 SASEGT. Trimming took 6 bases from V and 5 from J, leaving 16 bases between them. The CDR3 loop reads CASSPTLDRTGELFF. CDR3 in DNA: TGTGCCAGCAGCCCCACCCTGGACAGAACCGGGGAGCTGTTTTTT.

This clonotype was detected many times. This sequence joins TRBV27 and TRBJ1-4; D gene unclear. This CDR3 region has 12 residues. The ends were cut back, 7 bases at V and 8 bases at J, with 11 bases in the middle. Per the germline V gene, CDR1 is MNHEY and CDR2 is SMNVEV (reference sequence). DNA of the CDR3: TGTGCCAGCATTGGGGTTGACGAAAAACTGTTTTTT. Protein: CASIGVDEKLFF.

This clonotype occurred many times. The chain uses TRBV11-2 and TRBJ2-3; a possible D gene is TRBD2 (5 bases). V gave up 3 bases and J gave up 2 bases, with 12 bases separating them. The germline V gene encodes CDR1 SGHAT and CDR2 FQNNGV. This CDR3 spans 15 amino acids. The DNA of the CDR3 is TGTGCCAGCAGCTTGGACGCTAGCCCCACAGATACGCAGTATTTT. Its protein is CASSLDASPTDTQYF.

This rearrangement joins TRBV27 to TRBJ2-1, with TRBD1 matching 12 bases. V lost 6 bases and J lost 8; bases outside the gene matches: 2. CDR1 is MNHEY, CDR2 SMNVEV, per germline (reference sequence). The CDR3 spans 13 residues. The CDR3 bases are TGTGCCAGCAGGGGGACAGGGGGCCATGAGCAGTTCTTC. Amino acid sequence: CASRGTGGHEQFF.

This clonotype was counted ten times or more. The chain combines TRBV2 with TRBJ1-4; 9 nucleotides agree with TRBD1. Germline lookup yields CDR1 SNHLY and CDR2 FYNNEI. V gave up 4 bases and J gave up 6 bases; unmatched junction bases: 3. This CDR3 region has 14 residues. Here the CDR3 DNA reads TGTGCCAGCAGTGGACAGGGGGAGTATGAAAAACTGTTTTTT. Translation gives CASSGQGEYEKLFF. Looking up the rest from reference TRBV2 and TRBJ1-4 gives the full variable domain: EPEVTQTPSHQVTQMGQEVILRCVPISNHLYFYWYRQILGQKVEFLVSFYNNEISEKSEIFDDQFSVERPDGSNFTLKIRSTKLEDSAMYFCASSGQGEYEKLFFGSGTQLSVL.

As concerns this clonotype: This sequence may be a read error, since a much larger clone differs from it by one base. The chain couples TRBV6-1 to TRBJ2-1; D remains ambiguous. Judging by the DNA end, TRBJ2-7 fits better; the J call may be wrong. The CDR3 contains 13 residues. Germline CDR1 reads MNHNS; CDR2 reads SASEGT. The CDR3 bases are TGTGCCAGCGGAGAGGCGGTTTACAATGAGCAGTACTTC. Its protein product is CASGEAVYNEQYF.

This clonotype was picked up a small number of times. The rearrangement links TRBV11-3 to TRBJ2-1; 7 bases align to TRBD2. The V and J ends lost 5 bases and 6 bases, in that order; junction bases with no gene match: 13. CDR1 is SGHNT, CDR2 YENEEA, per germline. This CDR3 has 16 residues. CDR3 protein: CASSQQAGRASNEQFF. The DNA of the CDR3 is TGTGCCAGCAGCCAGCAAGCGGGGAGGGCCTCCAATGAGCAGTTCTTC.

A word on this clonotype: One junction end disagrees with the germline gene, perhaps due to a read error. The V call is TRBV12-3 or TRBV12-4, the J call TRBJ1-3; D gene uncertain. This CDR3 spans 18 amino acids. The CDR3 loop is CASSLGLVIGSSGNTICF. The CDR3 nucleotides read TGTGCCAGCAGTTTAGGGCTCGTTATAGGGAGCTCTGGAAACACCATATGTTTT.

This clonotype was detected ten times or more. The rearrangement joins TRBV6-1 to TRBJ1-1; the D gene is possibly TRBD1 (5 bases). Looked up from germline, CDR1 is MNHNS and CDR2 is SASEGT. V was cut by 5 bases and J by 0 bases, with 10 bases left in between. This CDR3 spans 14 amino acids. The CDR3 region is CASSPRGVNTEAFF. The CDR3 nucleotides are TGTGCCAGCAGTCCCAGAGGGGTGAACACTGAAGCTTTCTTT.

Ten or more counts support this clonotype. V usage is TRBV2 and J usage is TRBJ2-3; 10 positions agree with TRBD2. The CDR3 sequence is 14 residues long. With V trimmed by 5 bases and J by 5 bases, 4 bases remained unmatched. Germline lookup yields CDR1 SNHLY and CDR2 FYNNEI. CDR3 amino acids: CASSLAGVEDTQYF. CDR3 nucleotide sequence: TGTGCCAGCAGTCTAGCGGGAGTTGAAGATACGCAGTATTTT.

This clonotype has more than one count but fewer than ten. The rearrangement uses TRBV19 and TRBJ1-1; the D gene is possibly TRBD1 (5 bases). The germline CDR1 and CDR2 sequences are LNHDA and SQIVND (reference sequence). Trimming stripped 3 bases from V and 3 bases from J, with 8 bases between. This CDR3 region has 13 residues. The CDR3 protein is CASSMGTHTEAFF. The CDR3 nucleotides read TGTGCCAGTAGTATGGGGACCCACACTGAAGCTTTCTTT.

This clonotype was recorded at least ten times. V is TRBV30 and J is TRBJ2-7, with D perhaps matching TRBD1 (5 bases). The CDR3 is 15 residues long. V gave up 0 bases and J gave up 4 bases, with 16 bases separating them. The germline V gene encodes CDR1 GTSNPN and CDR2 SVGIG (reference sequence). The CDR3, as DNA: TGTGCCTGGAGTGTACTTTCAGGGTTAGTATACGAGCAGTACTTC. The encoded protein is CAWSVLSGLVYEQYF.

The CDR3, as DNA: TGTGCCATCAGTGGGGGCGGAGGGGTAGCGGGAGACCTCGAGCAGTACTTC. It encodes CAISGGGGVAGDLEQYF. The rearrangement joins TRBV10-3 to TRBJ2-7, with TRBD2 matching over 9 bases. Germline lookup yields CDR1 ENHRY and CDR2 SYGVKD. V was clipped by 4 bases and J by 6 bases; unmatched bases: 16. This CDR3 region has 17 residues.

This clonotype was recorded at least ten times. This chain uses TRBV28 with TRBJ2-7; D is ambiguous. Germline V gene lookup returns CDR1 MDHEN and CDR2 SYDVKM. V lost 5 bases and J 6 bases, leaving 14 bases between the germline ends. The CDR3 totals 13 residues. The CDR3 DNA reads TGTGCCAGCAGTACATTCCTCTGGGCCGAGCAGTACTTC. Encoded protein: CASSTFLWAEQYF.

This clonotype was recorded many times. The chain combines TRBV7-8 with TRBJ1-4, with D possibly matching TRBD1 (5 bases). The CDR3 sequence is 14 residues long. V gave up 5 bases and J gave up 6 bases, with 13 bases separating them. In germline, CDR1 is SGHVS, CDR2 FQNEAQ. The chain's CDR3 is CASSRGGGDEKLFF. Written as DNA, the CDR3 is TGTGCCAGCAGCCGGGGGGGGGGTGATGAAAAACTGTTTTTT.

V gene TRBV25-1 combines with J gene TRBJ2-1; 9 positions match TRBD2. Germline-derived CDR1 and CDR2 are MGHDK and SYGVNS. J gave up 9 bases and V 7 bases, and 10 bases lay outside the gene matches. The CDR3 length is 14 residues. The CDR3 bases are TGTGCCAGCACCTTGCGAAATAGCGGGGGTGAGCAGTTCTTC. Translated: CASTLRNSGGEQFF.

This clonotype has a handful of counts. This rearrangement joins TRBV30 to TRBJ2-5; D not certain. The CDR3 has 12 residues. V dropped 6 bases and J dropped 2 bases, with 10 bases sitting between them. Germline CDR1 GTSNPN, CDR2 SVGIG (reference sequence). CDR3 sequence reads: CACSPSQETQYF. CDR3 sequence (DNA): TGTGCCTGTTCCCCTTCTCAAGAGACCCAGTACTTC.

The V call is TRBV11-2, the J call TRBJ2-2, with 14 bases fitting TRBD2. CDR3 length equals 20 residues. The germline V gene has CDR1 SGHAT and CDR2 FQNNGV. After removal of 3 bases from V and 0 bases from J, the junction contained 9 bases not matched to a gene. The CDR3 is CASSFLGLAGAGANTGELFF. The CDR3 DNA sequence: TGTGCCAGCAGCTTCCTGGGACTAGCGGGAGCTGGGGCGAACACCGGGGAGCTGTTTTTT.

V usage is TRBV6-1 and J usage is TRBJ2-1, with 11 positions matching TRBD1. V trimming: 7 bases; J trimming: 1 base; junction bases outside the gene matches: 6. This CDR3 region has 16 residues. The germline gives CDR1 MNHNS, CDR2 SASEGT. The CDR3 protein is CASTRDRGLSYNEQFF. The CDR3, as DNA: TGTGCCAGCACTCGGGACAGGGGGTTGTCCTACAATGAGCAGTTCTTC.

This clonotype was counted between two and nine times. This chain uses TRBV19 with TRBJ2-7; 7 bases are a match to TRBD1. CDR3 length: 17 amino acids. CDR1 is LNHDA, CDR2 SQIVND, per germline (reference sequence). V shed 5 bases and J 2 bases; nucleotides not matched to a gene: 15. CDR3 residues: CASSRAAPRQGTYEQYF. The CDR3 DNA sequence: TGTGCCAGTAGTCGCGCGGCCCCCCGACAGGGCACCTACGAGCAGTACTTC.

This clonotype was observed at least ten times. V is TRBV29-1 and J is TRBJ2-7; 7 bases are a match to TRBD1. The CDR3 extends over 13 amino acids. The junction had 7 bases not matched to a gene; V was cut back by 3 bases and J by 5 bases. CDR1 SQVTM and CDR2 ANQGSEA come from the germline V gene. The CDR3 coding sequence is TGCAGCGTTGAGACAGGGCGTGAGGACGAGCAGTACTTC. Translating gives CSVETGREDEQYF.

The CDR3 nucleotides read TGTGCCAGCAGTACACTACAGGGGAGGTTAACTGAAGCTTTCTTT. It specifies CASSTLQGRLTEAFF. This chain joins TRBV28 and TRBJ1-1; 7 bases line up with TRBD1. Germline CDR1 reads MDHEN; CDR2 reads SYDVKM. The CDR3 has 15 amino acids. J lost 5 bases, V lost 5 bases, and 11 bases had no gene match.

This clonotype occurred a few times. J is TRBJ2-5 and V is TRBV7-2; weak D call: TRBD1 (6 bases). The CDR3 is made up of 14 amino acids. Trimming took off 5 bases at V and 1 base at J, with 11 bases between the two ends. The germline V gene has CDR1 SGHTA and CDR2 FQGNSA. The CDR3 region has the DNA TGTGCCAGCAGCCGGGACACCCTCCAAGAGACCCAGTACTTC. Translated, it gives CASSRDTLQETQYF.

V gene TRBV3-1 combines with J gene TRBJ2-1, with 7 bases identical to TRBD1. The V segment lost 2 bases and the J segment 9 bases; nucleotides outside the gene matches: 7. The CDR3 is 14 amino acids. The germline CDR1 and CDR2 sequences are LGHDT and YNNKEL (reference sequence). CDR3 DNA: TGTGCCAGCAGCCAATGGCCACAGGGGTCTGAGCAGTTCTTC. It codes for CASSQWPQGSEQFF.

This clonotype has a handful of counts. The chain employs TRBV15 and TRBJ1-6, with D uncertain. The CDR3 length is 15 residues. Per the germline V gene, CDR1 is LNHNV and CDR2 is YYDKDF (reference sequence). Trimming left V 0 bases short and J 6 bases short, with 9 bases between. CDR3 nucleotide sequence: TGTGCCACCAGCAGAGATCGGGGTACTAATTCACCCCTCCACTTT. Translated, it gives CATSRDRGTNSPLHF.